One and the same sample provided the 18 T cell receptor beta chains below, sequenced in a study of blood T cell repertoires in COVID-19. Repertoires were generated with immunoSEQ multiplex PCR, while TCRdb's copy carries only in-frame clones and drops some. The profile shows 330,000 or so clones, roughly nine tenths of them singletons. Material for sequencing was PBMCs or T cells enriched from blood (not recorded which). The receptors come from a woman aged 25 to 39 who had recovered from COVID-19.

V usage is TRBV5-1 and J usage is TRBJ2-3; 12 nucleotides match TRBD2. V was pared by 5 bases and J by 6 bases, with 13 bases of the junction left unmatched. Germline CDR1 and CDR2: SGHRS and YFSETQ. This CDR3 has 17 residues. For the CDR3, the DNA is TGCGCCAGCAGTCCACAAAGTCTAGCGGGAGGGTCGGATACGCAGTATTTT. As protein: CASSPQSLAGGSDTQYF.

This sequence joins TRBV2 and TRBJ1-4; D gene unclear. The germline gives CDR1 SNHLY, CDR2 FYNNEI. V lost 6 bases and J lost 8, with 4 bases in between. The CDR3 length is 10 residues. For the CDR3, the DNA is TGTGCCAGCAGACAGGAAAAACTGTTTTTT. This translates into CASRQEKLFF.

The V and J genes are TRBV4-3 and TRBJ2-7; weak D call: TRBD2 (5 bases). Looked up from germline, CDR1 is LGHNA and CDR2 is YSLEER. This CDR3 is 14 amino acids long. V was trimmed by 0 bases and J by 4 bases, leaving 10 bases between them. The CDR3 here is CASSQEAELYEQYF. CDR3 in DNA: TGCGCCAGCAGCCAAGAAGCGGAATTATACGAGCAGTACTTC.

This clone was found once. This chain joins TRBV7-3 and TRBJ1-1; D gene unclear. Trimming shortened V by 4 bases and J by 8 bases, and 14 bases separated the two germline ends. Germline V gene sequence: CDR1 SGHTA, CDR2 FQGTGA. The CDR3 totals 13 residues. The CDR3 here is CASSSATAGEAFF. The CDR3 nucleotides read TGTGCCAGCAGCTCAGCGACGGCCGGAGAAGCTTTCTTT. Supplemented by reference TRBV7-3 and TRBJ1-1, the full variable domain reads GAGVSQTPSNKVTEKGKYVELRCDPISGHTALYWYRQSLGQGPEFLIYFQGTGAADDSGLPNDRFFAVRPEGSVSTLKIQRTERGDSAVYLCASSSATAGEAFFGQGTRLTVV.

This chain's CDR3 is CASSPGSNQPQHF. CDR3 bases: TGTGCCAGCAGCCCAGGAAGCAATCAGCCCCAGCATTTT. This sequence joins TRBV7-9 and TRBJ1-5; D unresolved. CDR3 length equals 13 residues. Germline values: CDR1 SEHNR, CDR2 FQNEAQ (reference sequence). V gave up 5 bases and J gave up 1 base, with 6 bases separating them.

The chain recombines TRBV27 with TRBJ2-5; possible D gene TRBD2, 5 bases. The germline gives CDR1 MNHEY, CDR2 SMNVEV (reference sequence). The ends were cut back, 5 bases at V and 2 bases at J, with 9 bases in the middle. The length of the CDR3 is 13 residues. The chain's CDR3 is CASSRGPQETQYF. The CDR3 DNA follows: TGTGCCAGCAGTCGCGGGCCGCAAGAGACCCAGTACTTC.

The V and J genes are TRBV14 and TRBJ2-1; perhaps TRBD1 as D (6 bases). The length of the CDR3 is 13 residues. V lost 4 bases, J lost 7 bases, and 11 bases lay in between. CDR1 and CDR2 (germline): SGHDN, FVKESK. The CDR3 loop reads CASSLLGGNEQFF. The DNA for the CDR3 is TGTGCCAGCAGCCTTCTAGGGGGTAATGAGCAGTTCTTC.

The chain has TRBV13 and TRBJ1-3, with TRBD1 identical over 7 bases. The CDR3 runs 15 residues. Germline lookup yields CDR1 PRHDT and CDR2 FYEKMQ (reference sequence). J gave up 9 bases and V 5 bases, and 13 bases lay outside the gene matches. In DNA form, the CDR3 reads TGTGCCAGCAGCACCCAAAGTCGGGACAGCGTCACCATATATTTT. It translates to CASSTQSRDSVTIYF.

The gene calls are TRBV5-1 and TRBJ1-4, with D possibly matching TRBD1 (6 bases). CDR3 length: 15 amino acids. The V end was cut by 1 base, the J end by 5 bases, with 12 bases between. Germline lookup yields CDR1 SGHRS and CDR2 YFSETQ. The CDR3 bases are TGCGCCAGCAGCTTGACAGGGTTGAGGAATGAAAAACTGTTTTTT. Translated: CASSLTGLRNEKLFF.

The CDR3 sequence is CASSLGGEPQHF. CDR3 bases: TGTGCCAGCAGCCTAGGGGGGGAGCCCCAGCATTTT. The genes are TRBV3-1 (or the pseudogene TRBV3-2) and TRBJ1-5, with a possible D match to TRBD1 (6 bases). Germline V gives CDR1 LGHDT, CDR2 YNNKEL (reference sequence). The CDR3 is 12 residues long. Trimming stripped 4 bases from V and 8 bases from J, with 9 bases between.

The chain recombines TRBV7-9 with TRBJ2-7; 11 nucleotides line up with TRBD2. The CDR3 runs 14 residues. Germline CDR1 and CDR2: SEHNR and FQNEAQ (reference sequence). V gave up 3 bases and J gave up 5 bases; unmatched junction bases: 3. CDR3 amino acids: CASSFTSGSNEQYF. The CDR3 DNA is TGTGCCAGCAGCTTTACTAGCGGGAGTAACGAGCAGTACTTC.

The CDR3 reads CASSPNDRKGNTIYF. CDR3 sequence (DNA): TGCGCCAGCAGCCCGAATGACAGAAAGGGAAACACCATATATTTT. The rearrangement links TRBV4-1 to TRBJ1-3; a possible D gene is TRBD1 (5 bases). V shed 4 bases and J shed 4 bases, with 14 bases lying between them. Germline V gives CDR1 MGHRA, CDR2 YSYEKL. This CDR3 spans 15 amino acids.

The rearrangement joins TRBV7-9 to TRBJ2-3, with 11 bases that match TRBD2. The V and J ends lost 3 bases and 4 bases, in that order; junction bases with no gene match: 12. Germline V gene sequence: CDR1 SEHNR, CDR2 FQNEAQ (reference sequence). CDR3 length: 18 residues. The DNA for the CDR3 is TGTGCCAGCAGCTTTAGCGGGGGGGCCCCTGGTTACTCAGATACGCAGTATTTT. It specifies CASSFSGGAPGYSDTQYF.

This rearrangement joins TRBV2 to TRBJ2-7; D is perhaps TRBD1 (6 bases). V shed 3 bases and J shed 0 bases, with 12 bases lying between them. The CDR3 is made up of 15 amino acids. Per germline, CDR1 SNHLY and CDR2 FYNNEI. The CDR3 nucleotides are TGTGCCAGCAGTGATCCCAGACAGGACTCCTACGAGCAGTACTTC. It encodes CASSDPRQDSYEQYF.

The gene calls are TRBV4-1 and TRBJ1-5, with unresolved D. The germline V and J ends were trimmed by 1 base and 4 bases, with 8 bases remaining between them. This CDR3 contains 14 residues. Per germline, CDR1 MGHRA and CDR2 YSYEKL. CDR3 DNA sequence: TGCGCCAGCAGCCAAGCATTAGATAATCAGCCCCAGCATTTT. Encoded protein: CASSQALDNQPQHF.

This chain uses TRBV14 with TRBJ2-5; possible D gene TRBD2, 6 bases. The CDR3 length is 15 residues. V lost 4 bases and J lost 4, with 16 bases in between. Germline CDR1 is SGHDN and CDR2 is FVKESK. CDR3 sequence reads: CASSPGTLGSETQYF. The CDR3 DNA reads TGTGCCAGCAGCCCCGGGACTCTGGGATCAGAGACCCAGTACTTC.

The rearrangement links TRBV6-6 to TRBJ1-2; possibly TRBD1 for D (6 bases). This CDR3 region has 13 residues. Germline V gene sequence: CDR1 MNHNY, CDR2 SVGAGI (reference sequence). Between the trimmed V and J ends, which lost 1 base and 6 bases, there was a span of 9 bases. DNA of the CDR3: TGTGCCAGCAGTTACTTAAACAGGGATGGCTACACCTTC. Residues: CASSYLNRDGYTF.

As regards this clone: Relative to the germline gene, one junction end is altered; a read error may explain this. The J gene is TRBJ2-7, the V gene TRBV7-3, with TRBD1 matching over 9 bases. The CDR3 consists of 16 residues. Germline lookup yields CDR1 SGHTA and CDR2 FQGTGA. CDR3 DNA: TGTGCCAGCAGCTTCGAATCCGGGACAGGGTCCTCCGAGCAGTACTTC. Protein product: CASSFESGTGSSEQYF.